A selection of T cell receptor beta chains follows, all from one sample in a study of blood T cell repertoires in COVID-19. The assay was immunoSEQ multiplex PCR, and TCRdb's table has in-frame clones only and misses some. Of a few hundred thousand clones listed, 80% to 90% are singletons. Sequenced sample: peripheral blood. These receptors all stem from a woman in her seventies with acute or convalescent COVID-19. The CDR3 runs from the conserved cysteine through the conserved F or W. A D gene is named only where the DNA matches it firmly. Rows may omit the clone size; those that give it use once, few, many or a size class.

v_call: TRBV14
j_call: TRBJ2-7
d_call: TRBD2
clone_size: .
cdr3_aa: CASSQGTSGPYEQYF
cdr3_nt: TGTGCCAGCAGCCAAGGGACTAGCGGCCCCTACGAGCAGTACTTC

v_call: TRBV11-1
j_call: TRBJ1-4
d_call: .
clone_size: .
cdr3_aa: CASSLGGNEKLFF
cdr3_nt: TGTGCCAGCAGCCTAGGCGGTAATGAAAAACTGTTTTTT

v_call: TRBV18
j_call: TRBJ2-2
d_call: .
clone_size: .
cdr3_aa: CASSAGLGTGELFF
cdr3_nt: TGTGCCAGCTCGGCGGGTCTGGGAACCGGGGAGCTGTTTTTT

v_call: TRBV10-3
j_call: TRBJ2-5
d_call: TRBD2
clone_size: .
cdr3_aa: CAIRGSGTTQETQYF
cdr3_nt: TGTGCCATCAGGGGATCCGGGACTACCCAAGAGACCCAGTACTTC

v_call: TRBV4-1
j_call: TRBJ1-5
d_call: TRBD1
clone_size: .
cdr3_aa: CASSQWTGGRQPQHF
cdr3_nt: TGCGCCAGCAGCCAATGGACAGGGGGACGGCAGCCCCAGCATTTT

v_call: TRBV7-9
j_call: TRBJ2-7
d_call: .
clone_size: once
cdr3_aa: CASSLAGSSYEQYF
cdr3_nt: TGTGCCAGCAGCTTGGCGGGGAGCTCCTACGAGCAGTACTTC

v_call: TRBV9
j_call: TRBJ2-1
d_call: TRBD2
clone_size: .
cdr3_aa: CASSPRTSGSYNEQFF
cdr3_nt: TGTGCCAGCAGCCCCCGGACTAGCGGGTCCTACAATGAGCAGTTCTTC

v_call: TRBV4-2
j_call: TRBJ1-1
d_call: TRBD1
clone_size: .
cdr3_aa: CASSQDWGTGGNTEAFF
cdr3_nt: TGTGCCAGCAGCCAAGATTGGGGGACAGGGGGGAACACTGAAGCTTTCTTT

v_call: TRBV18
j_call: TRBJ1-1
d_call: .
clone_size: .
cdr3_aa: CASSPSMNTEAFF
cdr3_nt: TGTGCCAGCTCACCATCTATGAACACTGAAGCTTTCTTT

v_call: TRBV2
j_call: TRBJ1-1
d_call: .
clone_size: .
cdr3_aa: CASSDPPPGELFF
cdr3_nt: TGTGCCAGCAGTGATCCCCCCCCAGGGGAGCTTTTCTTT

v_call: TRBV3-1/TRBV3-2
j_call: TRBJ1-3
d_call: .
clone_size: once
cdr3_aa: CASSQAGAIYF
cdr3_nt: TGTGCCAGCAGCCAAGCCGGGGCCATATATTTT

v_call: TRBV6-5
j_call: TRBJ1-2
d_call: .
clone_size: .
cdr3_aa: CASSTPGDGYTF
cdr3_nt: TGTGCCAGCAGTACCCCCGGGGATGGCTACACCTTC

v_call: TRBV19
j_call: TRBJ1-3
d_call: .
clone_size: .
cdr3_aa: CASSIEQANTIYF
cdr3_nt: TGTGCCAGTAGTATAGAACAGGCGAACACCATATATTTT

v_call: TRBV5-5
j_call: TRBJ2-1
d_call: .
clone_size: .
cdr3_aa: CASSFAHGTAYNEQFF
cdr3_nt: TGTGCCAGCAGCTTCGCCCACGGCACAGCCTACAATGAGCAGTTCTTC

v_call: TRBV28
j_call: TRBJ2-1
d_call: .
clone_size: .
cdr3_aa: CASASSYNEQFF
cdr3_nt: TGTGCCAGCGCTAGCTCCTACAATGAGCAGTTCTTC

v_call: TRBV7-9
j_call: TRBJ1-2
d_call: .
clone_size: .
cdr3_aa: CASSLVGGEARRGYTF
cdr3_nt: TGTGCCAGCAGCTTAGTCGGTGGGGAGGCTCGACGGGGCTACACCTTC

v_call: TRBV5-1
j_call: TRBJ2-3
d_call: TRBD2
clone_size: few
cdr3_aa: CASSARQAGESDTQYF
cdr3_nt: TGCGCCAGCAGCGCCCGGCAAGCGGGGGAGTCTGATACGCAGTATTTT

v_call: TRBV10-3
j_call: TRBJ2-1
d_call: TRBD2
clone_size: .
cdr3_aa: CAISESELAENNEQFF
cdr3_nt: TGTGCCATCAGTGAGAGCGAACTAGCGGAGAACAATGAGCAGTTCTTC

v_call: TRBV18
j_call: TRBJ2-7
d_call: TRBD1
clone_size: .
cdr3_aa: CASSPPLGQGATYEQYF
cdr3_nt: TGTGCCAGCTCACCACCGTTGGGGCAGGGGGCCACCTACGAGCAGTACTTC

v_call: TRBV15
j_call: TRBJ2-1
d_call: .
clone_size: once
cdr3_aa: CATSRDYGGRSNEQFF
cdr3_nt: TGTGCCACCAGCAGAGATTACGGGGGGCGAAGCAATGAGCAGTTCTTC

v_call: TRBV5-1
j_call: TRBJ2-7
d_call: TRBD2
clone_size: once
cdr3_aa: CASSLAPGTNYEQYF
cdr3_nt: TGCGCCAGCAGCTTGGCCCCCGGGACTAACTACGAGCAGTACTTC

v_call: TRBV19
j_call: TRBJ1-6
d_call: TRBD1
clone_size: .
cdr3_aa: CASSITGTGFGGRNSPLHF
cdr3_nt: TGTGCCAGTAGTATCACCGGGACAGGGTTTGGGGGCCGGAATTCACCCCTCCACTTT

v_call: TRBV19
j_call: TRBJ2-3
d_call: .
clone_size: .
cdr3_aa: CASSISGGTDTQYF
cdr3_nt: TGTGCCAGTAGTATATCAGGGGGCACAGATACGCAGTATTTT

v_call: TRBV2
j_call: TRBJ1-2
d_call: TRBD1
clone_size: .
cdr3_aa: CASSATGGPGYTF
cdr3_nt: TGTGCCAGCAGCGCAACAGGGGGCCCTGGCTACACCTTC

v_call: TRBV2
j_call: TRBJ2-7
d_call: TRBD1
clone_size: few
cdr3_aa: CASSADRGRVHEQYF
cdr3_nt: TGTGCCAGCAGCGCTGACAGGGGGCGCGTCCACGAGCAGTACTTC

v_call: TRBV6-6
j_call: TRBJ2-1
d_call: TRBD2
clone_size: few
cdr3_aa: CASSSTSGGSYEQFF
cdr3_nt: TGTGCCAGCAGCTCGACTAGCGGGGGATCATATGAGCAGTTCTTC

v_call: TRBV5-1
j_call: TRBJ1-1
d_call: .
clone_size: .
cdr3_aa: CASSLVGGMNTEAFF
cdr3_nt: TGCGCCAGCAGCCTGGTGGGAGGGATGAACACTGAAGCTTTCTTT

v_call: TRBV19
j_call: TRBJ1-1
d_call: .
clone_size: .
cdr3_aa: CASSTRTGGANTEAFF
cdr3_nt: TGTGCCAGTAGTACGCGAACGGGGGGGGCGAACACTGAAGCTTTCTTT

v_call: TRBV18
j_call: TRBJ2-3
d_call: .
clone_size: .
cdr3_aa: CASSSSAGSEYF
cdr3_nt: TGTGCCAGCTCATCCTCAGCGGGTTCGGAGTATTTT

v_call: TRBV19
j_call: TRBJ2-1
d_call: TRBD1
clone_size: .
cdr3_aa: CASRGTGGRNEQFF
cdr3_nt: TGTGCCAGTAGGGGGACAGGGGGGCGAAATGAGCAGTTCTTC

v_call: TRBV2
j_call: TRBJ1-6
d_call: .
clone_size: .
cdr3_aa: CASSSSYNSPLHF
cdr3_nt: TGTGCCAGTTCCAGCTCCTATAATTCACCCCTCCACTTT

v_call: TRBV27
j_call: TRBJ1-6
d_call: .
clone_size: .
cdr3_aa: CASSDLRIGSTSPLHF
cdr3_nt: TGTGCCAGCAGTGATCTCAGGATAGGGAGCACGTCCCCCCTCCACTTT

v_call: TRBV27
j_call: TRBJ1-2
d_call: TRBD1
clone_size: .
cdr3_aa: CASSPAPGQGGHGYTF
cdr3_nt: TGTGCCAGCAGCCCCGCACCTGGACAGGGAGGTCATGGCTACACCTTC

v_call: TRBV28
j_call: TRBJ1-1
d_call: TRBD1
clone_size: few
cdr3_aa: CASETGGGTEAFF
cdr3_nt: TGTGCCAGCGAAACAGGGGGTGGCACTGAAGCTTTCTTT

v_call: TRBV9
j_call: TRBJ2-2
d_call: .
clone_size: few
cdr3_aa: CASSVVASQNTGELFF
cdr3_nt: TGTGCCAGCAGCGTAGTAGCGAGTCAGAACACCGGGGAGCTGTTTTTT

v_call: TRBV5-1
j_call: TRBJ1-1
d_call: TRBD1
clone_size: once
cdr3_aa: CASSPWTGNTEAFF
cdr3_nt: TGCGCCAGCAGCCCCTGGACAGGGAATACTGAAGCTTTCTTT

v_call: TRBV6-4
j_call: TRBJ2-3
d_call: TRBD2
clone_size: .
cdr3_aa: CASSRGGDLSDTQYF
cdr3_nt: TGTGCCAGCAGTCGGGGGGGGGACCTCAGTGATACGCAGTATTTT

v_call: TRBV7-9
j_call: TRBJ1-1
d_call: TRBD1
clone_size: .
cdr3_aa: CASSSLDRGDTEAFF
cdr3_nt: TGTGCCAGCAGCTCCCTCGACAGGGGAGACACTGAAGCTTTCTTT

v_call: TRBV11-2
j_call: TRBJ1-2
d_call: TRBD1
clone_size: once
cdr3_aa: CASSTDRGGYTF
cdr3_nt: TGTGCCAGCAGCACTGACAGGGGCGGCTACACCTTC

v_call: TRBV6-5
j_call: TRBJ2-7
d_call: .
clone_size: .
cdr3_aa: CASSYSLSYEQYF
cdr3_nt: TGTGCCAGCAGTTACTCTTTATCCTACGAGCAGTACTTC

v_call: TRBV9
j_call: TRBJ1-1
d_call: .
clone_size: .
cdr3_aa: CASSPDPGRGEAFF
cdr3_nt: TGTGCCAGCAGCCCCGATCCGGGGCGGGGTGAAGCTTTCTTT

v_call: TRBV6-2/TRBV6-3
j_call: TRBJ1-2
d_call: .
clone_size: .
cdr3_aa: CASSYRRQGGGYGYTF
cdr3_nt: TGTGCCAGCAGTTACCGCCGCCAGGGCGGGGGCTATGGCTACACCTTC

v_call: TRBV10-3
j_call: TRBJ2-5
d_call: TRBD2
clone_size: .
cdr3_aa: CAITGGPRETQYF
cdr3_nt: TGTGCCATCACGGGGGGGCCGAGAGAGACCCAGTACTTC

v_call: TRBV3-1/TRBV3-2
j_call: TRBJ1-2
d_call: TRBD1
clone_size: once
cdr3_aa: CASSHRTGDGYTF
cdr3_nt: TGTGCCAGCAGCCACCGTACAGGGGATGGCTACACCTTC

v_call: TRBV7-8
j_call: TRBJ1-4
d_call: .
clone_size: .
cdr3_aa: CASSFSGEKLFF
cdr3_nt: TGTGCCAGCAGCTTTAGCGGGGAAAAACTGTTTTTT

v_call: TRBV6-6
j_call: TRBJ2-7
d_call: TRBD2
clone_size: few
cdr3_aa: CASSSLAGGLDEQYF
cdr3_nt: TGTGCCAGCAGCTCACTAGCGGGGGGGCTCGACGAGCAGTACTTC

v_call: TRBV3-1/TRBV3-2
j_call: TRBJ2-1
d_call: .
clone_size: .
cdr3_aa: CASSQKQGQGSYNEQFF
cdr3_nt: TGTGCCAGCAGCCAGAAACAGGGACAAGGCTCCTACAATGAGCAGTTCTTC

v_call: TRBV16
j_call: TRBJ1-1
d_call: TRBD1
clone_size: .
cdr3_aa: CASSPSQGVNTEAFF
cdr3_nt: TGTGCCAGCAGCCCCTCACAGGGGGTGAACACTGAAGCTTTCTTT

v_call: TRBV5-1
j_call: TRBJ2-2
d_call: .
clone_size: .
cdr3_aa: CASSWGDSRTGELFF
cdr3_nt: TGCGCCAGCAGCTGGGGGGACAGCCGGACCGGGGAGCTGTTTTTT

v_call: TRBV5-1
j_call: TRBJ2-2
d_call: TRBD1
clone_size: .
cdr3_aa: CASTRTGDGTGELFF
cdr3_nt: TGCGCCAGCACCCGGACAGGGGATGGGACCGGGGAGCTGTTTTTT

v_call: TRBV18
j_call: TRBJ2-6
d_call: TRBD2
clone_size: .
cdr3_aa: CASSRPSGGLGANVLTF
cdr3_nt: TGTGCCAGCTCACGCCCTAGCGGGGGTTTAGGGGCCAACGTCCTGACTTTC

v_call: TRBV27
j_call: TRBJ2-1
d_call: .
clone_size: .
cdr3_aa: CASSPREVSYNEQFF
cdr3_nt: TGTGCCAGCAGCCCCAGGGAGGTCTCCTACAATGAGCAGTTCTTC

v_call: TRBV12-3/TRBV12-4
j_call: TRBJ2-1
d_call: .
clone_size: .
cdr3_aa: CASSSAIWEQFF
cdr3_nt: TGTGCCAGCAGCTCCGCGATCTGGGAGCAGTTCTTC

v_call: TRBV4-2
j_call: TRBJ1-2
d_call: .
clone_size: .
cdr3_aa: CASSQDRTADYGYTF
cdr3_nt: TGTGCCAGCAGCCAAGATCGGACAGCCGACTATGGCTACACCTTC

v_call: TRBV28
j_call: TRBJ2-1
d_call: TRBD2
clone_size: .
cdr3_aa: CASSWLAGFEQFF
cdr3_nt: TGTGCCAGCAGTTGGCTAGCGGGGTTTGAGCAGTTCTTC